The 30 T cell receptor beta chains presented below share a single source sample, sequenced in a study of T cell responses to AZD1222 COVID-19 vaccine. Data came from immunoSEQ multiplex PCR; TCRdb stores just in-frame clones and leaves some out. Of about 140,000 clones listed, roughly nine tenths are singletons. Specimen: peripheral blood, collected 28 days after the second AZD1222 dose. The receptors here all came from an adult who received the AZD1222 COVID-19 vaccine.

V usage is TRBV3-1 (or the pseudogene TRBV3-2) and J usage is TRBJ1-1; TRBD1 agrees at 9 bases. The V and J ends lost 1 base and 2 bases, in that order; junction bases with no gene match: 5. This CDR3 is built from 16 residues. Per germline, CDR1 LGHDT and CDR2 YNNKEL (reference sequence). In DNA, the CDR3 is TGTGCCAGCAGCCAAGGTTTACAGGGGGCAAACACTGAAGCTTTCTTT. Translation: CASSQGLQGANTEAFF.

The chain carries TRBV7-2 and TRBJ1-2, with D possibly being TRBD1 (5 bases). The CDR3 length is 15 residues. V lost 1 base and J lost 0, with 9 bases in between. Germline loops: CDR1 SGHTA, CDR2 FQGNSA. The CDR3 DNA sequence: TGTGCCAGCAGCTTAGGCGGGGGGACTAACTATGGCTACACCTTC. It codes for CASSLGGGTNYGYTF.

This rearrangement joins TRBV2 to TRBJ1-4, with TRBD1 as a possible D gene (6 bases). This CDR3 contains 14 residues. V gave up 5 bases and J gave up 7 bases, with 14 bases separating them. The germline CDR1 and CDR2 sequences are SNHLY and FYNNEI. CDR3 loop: CASSLQRGSEKLFF. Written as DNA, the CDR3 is TGTGCCAGCAGTCTGCAGAGGGGGAGTGAAAAACTGTTTTTT.

The CDR3 region has the DNA TGTGCCAGCAGCGTAGAGGACCGAGGAGAGACCCAGTACTTC. Protein: CASSVEDRGETQYF. V gene TRBV9 combines with J gene TRBJ2-5, with D unresolved. V was cut by 0 bases and J by 4 bases, with 10 bases left in between. CDR3 length: 14 residues. CDR1 is SGDLS, CDR2 YYNGEE, per germline. The variable domain in full, with the rest retrieved from reference TRBV9 and TRBJ2-5, is DSGVTQTPKHLITATGQRVTLRCSPRSGDLSVYWYQQSLDQGLQFLIQYYNGEERAKGNILERFSAQQFPDLHSELNLSSLELGDSALYFCASSVEDRGETQYFGPGTRLLVL.

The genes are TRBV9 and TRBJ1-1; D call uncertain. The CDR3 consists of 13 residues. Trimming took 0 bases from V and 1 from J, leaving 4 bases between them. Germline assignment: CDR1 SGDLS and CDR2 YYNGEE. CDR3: CASSVDRNTEAFF. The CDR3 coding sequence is TGTGCCAGCAGCGTAGACAGGAACACTGAAGCTTTCTTT.

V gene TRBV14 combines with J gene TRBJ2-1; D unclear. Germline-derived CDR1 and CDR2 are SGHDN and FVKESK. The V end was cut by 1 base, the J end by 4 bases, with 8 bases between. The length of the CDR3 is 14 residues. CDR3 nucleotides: TGTGCCAGCAGCCAAGCAGCTTTGTACAATGAGCAGTTCTTC. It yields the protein CASSQAALYNEQFF. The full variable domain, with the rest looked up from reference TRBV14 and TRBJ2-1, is EAGVTQFPSHSVIEKGQTVTLRCDPISGHDNLYWYRRVMGKEIKFLLHFVKESKQDESGMPNNRFLAERTGGTYSTLKVQPAELEDSGVYFCASSQAALYNEQFFGPGTRLTVL.

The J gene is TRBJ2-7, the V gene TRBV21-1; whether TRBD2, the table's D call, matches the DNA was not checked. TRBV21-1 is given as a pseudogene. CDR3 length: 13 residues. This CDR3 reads CARPVIPSYEQYF. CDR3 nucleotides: TGTGCCAGGCCGGTAATCCCATCCTACGAGCAGTACTTC.

CDR3 in DNA: TGTGCCAGCTCACTTCAGCTAGCGGGTTCGGACTACGAGCAGTACTTC. Translating gives CASSLQLAGSDYEQYF. J is TRBJ2-7 and V is TRBV18; TRBD2 aligns across 8 bases. V gave up 4 bases and J gave up 3 bases; unmatched junction bases: 11. This CDR3 contains 16 residues. Germline lookup yields CDR1 KGHSH and CDR2 LQKENI.

The DNA for the CDR3 is TGTGCCAGCAGTTCGGACAGATCTCAGCCCCAGCATTTT. Protein product: CASSSDRSQPQHF. The V gene is TRBV12-3 or TRBV12-4, the J gene TRBJ1-5; perhaps TRBD1 as D (6 bases). Trimming removed 4 bases from V and 6 bases from J, with 10 bases in between. There are 13 residues in the CDR3.

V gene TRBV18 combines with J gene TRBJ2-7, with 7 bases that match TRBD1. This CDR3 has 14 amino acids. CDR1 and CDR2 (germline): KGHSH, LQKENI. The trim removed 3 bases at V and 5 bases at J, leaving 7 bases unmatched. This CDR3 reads CASSPADRRNEQYF. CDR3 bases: TGTGCCAGCTCACCCGCGGACAGGAGAAACGAGCAGTACTTC.

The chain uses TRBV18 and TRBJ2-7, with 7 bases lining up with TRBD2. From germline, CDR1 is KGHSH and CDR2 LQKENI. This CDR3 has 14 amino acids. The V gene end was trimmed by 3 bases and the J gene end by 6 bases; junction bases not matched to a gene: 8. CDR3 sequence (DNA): TGTGCCAGCTCACCGGGCGGGGGATCGGGCGAGCAGTACTTC. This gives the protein CASSPGGGSGEQYF.

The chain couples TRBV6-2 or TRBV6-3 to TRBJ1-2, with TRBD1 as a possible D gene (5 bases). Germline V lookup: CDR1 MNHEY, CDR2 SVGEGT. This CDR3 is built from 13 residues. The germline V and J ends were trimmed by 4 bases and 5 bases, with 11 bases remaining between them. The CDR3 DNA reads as TGTGCCAGCAGTTGGGGCAGCTTATATGGCTACACCTTC. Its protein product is CASSWGSLYGYTF.

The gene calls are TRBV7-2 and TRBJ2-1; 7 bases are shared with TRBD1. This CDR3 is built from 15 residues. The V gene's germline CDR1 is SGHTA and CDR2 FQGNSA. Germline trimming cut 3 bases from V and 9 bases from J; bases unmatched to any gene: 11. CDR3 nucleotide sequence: TGTGCCAGCAGCTTTAGACAGGGTTATTATAGTGAGCAGTTCTTC. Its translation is CASSFRQGYYSEQFF.

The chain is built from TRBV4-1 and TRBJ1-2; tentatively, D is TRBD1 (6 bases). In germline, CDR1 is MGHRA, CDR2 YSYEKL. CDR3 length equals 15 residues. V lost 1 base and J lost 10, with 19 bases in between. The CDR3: CASSQGSREQGHYTF. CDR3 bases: TGCGCCAGCAGCCAAGGATCACGGGAACAGGGACACTACACCTTC.

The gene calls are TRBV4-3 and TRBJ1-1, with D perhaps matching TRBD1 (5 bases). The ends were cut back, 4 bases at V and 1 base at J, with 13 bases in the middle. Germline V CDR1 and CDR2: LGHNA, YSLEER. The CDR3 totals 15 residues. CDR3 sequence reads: CASSPGAGKNTEAFF. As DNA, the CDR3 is TGCGCCAGCAGCCCTGGGGCAGGGAAGAACACTGAAGCTTTCTTT.

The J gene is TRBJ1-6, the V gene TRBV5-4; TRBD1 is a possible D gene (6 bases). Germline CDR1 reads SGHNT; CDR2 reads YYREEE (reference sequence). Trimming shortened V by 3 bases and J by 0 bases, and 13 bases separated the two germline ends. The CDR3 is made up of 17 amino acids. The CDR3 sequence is CASSWGHASSYNSPLHF. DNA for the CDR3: TGTGCCAGCAGCTGGGGACACGCGAGCTCCTATAATTCACCCCTCCACTTT. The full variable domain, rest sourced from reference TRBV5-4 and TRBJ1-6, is ETGVTQSPTHLIKTRGQQVTLRCSSQSGHNTVSWYQQALGQGPQFIFQYYREEENGRGNFPPRFSGLQFPNYSSELNVNALELDDSALYLCASSWGHASSYNSPLHFGNGTRLTVT.

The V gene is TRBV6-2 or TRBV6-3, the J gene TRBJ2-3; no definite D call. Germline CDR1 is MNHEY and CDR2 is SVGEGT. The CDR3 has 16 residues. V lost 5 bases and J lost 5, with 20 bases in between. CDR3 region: CASSTLVSAVVDTQYF. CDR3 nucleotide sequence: TGTGCCAGCAGTACCCTCGTGAGTGCGGTTGTAGATACGCAGTATTTT.

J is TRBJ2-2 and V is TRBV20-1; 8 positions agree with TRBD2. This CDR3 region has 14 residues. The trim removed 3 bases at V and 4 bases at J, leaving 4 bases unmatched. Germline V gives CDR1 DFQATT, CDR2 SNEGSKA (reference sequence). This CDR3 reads CSASQRELTGELFF. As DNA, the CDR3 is TGCAGTGCTAGTCAGCGGGAGCTCACCGGGGAGCTGTTTTTT.

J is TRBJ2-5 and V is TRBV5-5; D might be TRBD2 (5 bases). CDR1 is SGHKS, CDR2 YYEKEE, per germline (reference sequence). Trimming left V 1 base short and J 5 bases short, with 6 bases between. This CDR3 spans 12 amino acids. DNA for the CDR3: TGTGCCAGCAGCTTGTGGAGGGAGACCCAGTACTTC. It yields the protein CASSLWRETQYF.

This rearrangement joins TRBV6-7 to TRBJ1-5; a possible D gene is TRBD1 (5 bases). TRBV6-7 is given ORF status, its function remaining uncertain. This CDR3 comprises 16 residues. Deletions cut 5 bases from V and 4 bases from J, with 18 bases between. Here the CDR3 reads CASSPPRGVSNQPQHF. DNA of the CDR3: TGTGCCAGCAGTCCGCCACGGGGGGTATCAAATCAGCCCCAGCATTTT.

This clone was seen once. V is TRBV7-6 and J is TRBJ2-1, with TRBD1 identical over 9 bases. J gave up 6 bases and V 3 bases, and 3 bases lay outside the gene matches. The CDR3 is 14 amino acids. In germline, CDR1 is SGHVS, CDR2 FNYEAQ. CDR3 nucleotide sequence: TGTGCCAGCAGCTTTTGGACAGGGGTCAATGAGCAGTTCTTC. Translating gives CASSFWTGVNEQFF.

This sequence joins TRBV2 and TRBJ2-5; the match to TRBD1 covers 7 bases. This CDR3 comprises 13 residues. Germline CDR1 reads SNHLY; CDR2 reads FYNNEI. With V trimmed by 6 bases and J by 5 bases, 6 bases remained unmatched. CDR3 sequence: CASRETGSETQYF. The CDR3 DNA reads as TGTGCCAGCAGGGAGACAGGGAGCGAGACCCAGTACTTC.

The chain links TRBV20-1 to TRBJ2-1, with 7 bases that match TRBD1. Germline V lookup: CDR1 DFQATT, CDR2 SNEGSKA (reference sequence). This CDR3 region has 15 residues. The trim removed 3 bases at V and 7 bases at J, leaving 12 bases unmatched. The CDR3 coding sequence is TGCAGTGCTAGTCCCGGAAAGGGGGCATGGAATGAGCAGTTCTTC. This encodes CSASPGKGAWNEQFF.

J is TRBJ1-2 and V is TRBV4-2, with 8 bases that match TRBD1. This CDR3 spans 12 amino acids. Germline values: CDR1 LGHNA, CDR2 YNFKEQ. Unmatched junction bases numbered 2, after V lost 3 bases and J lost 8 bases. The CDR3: CASSQDRVGYTF. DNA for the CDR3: TGTGCCAGCAGCCAGGACAGGGTCGGCTACACCTTC.

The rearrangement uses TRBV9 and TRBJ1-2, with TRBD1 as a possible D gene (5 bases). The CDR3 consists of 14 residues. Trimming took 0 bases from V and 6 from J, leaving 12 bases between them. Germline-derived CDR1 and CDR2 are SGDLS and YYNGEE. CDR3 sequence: CASSVAGASNGYTF. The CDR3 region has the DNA TGTGCCAGCAGCGTAGCCGGGGCTAGTAATGGCTACACCTTC.

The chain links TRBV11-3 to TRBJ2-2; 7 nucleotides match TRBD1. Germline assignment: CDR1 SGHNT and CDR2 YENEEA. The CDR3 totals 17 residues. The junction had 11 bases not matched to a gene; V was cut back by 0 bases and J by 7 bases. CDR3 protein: CASSLDGQTGPVGELFF. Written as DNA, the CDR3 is TGTGCCAGCAGCTTAGACGGACAGACAGGGCCTGTCGGGGAGCTGTTTTTT. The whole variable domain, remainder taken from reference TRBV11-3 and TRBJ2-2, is EAGVVQSPRYKIIEKKQPVAFWCNPISGHNTLYWYLQNLGQGPELLIRYENEEAVDDSQLPKDRFSAERLKGVDSTLKIQPAELGDSAVYLCASSLDGQTGPVGELFFGEGSRLTVL.

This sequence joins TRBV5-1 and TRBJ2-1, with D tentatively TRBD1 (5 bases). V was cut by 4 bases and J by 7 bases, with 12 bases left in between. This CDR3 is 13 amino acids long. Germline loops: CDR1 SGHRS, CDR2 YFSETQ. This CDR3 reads CASSLEGANEQFF. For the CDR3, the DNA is TGCGCCAGCAGCCTGGAAGGGGCGAATGAGCAGTTCTTC.

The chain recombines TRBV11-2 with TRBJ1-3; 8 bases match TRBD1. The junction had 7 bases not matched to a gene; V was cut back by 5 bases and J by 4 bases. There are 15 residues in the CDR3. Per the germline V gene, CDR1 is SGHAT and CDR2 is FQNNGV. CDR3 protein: CASSTGGIFGNTIYF. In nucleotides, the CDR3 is TGTGCCAGCAGCACAGGGGGGATCTTCGGAAACACCATATATTTT.

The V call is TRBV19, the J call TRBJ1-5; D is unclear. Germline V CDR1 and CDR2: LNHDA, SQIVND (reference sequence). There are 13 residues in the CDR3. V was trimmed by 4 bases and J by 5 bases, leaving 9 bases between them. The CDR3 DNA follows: TGTGCCAGTAGTAAACGGCGCGATCAGCCCCAGCATTTT. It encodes CASSKRRDQPQHF.

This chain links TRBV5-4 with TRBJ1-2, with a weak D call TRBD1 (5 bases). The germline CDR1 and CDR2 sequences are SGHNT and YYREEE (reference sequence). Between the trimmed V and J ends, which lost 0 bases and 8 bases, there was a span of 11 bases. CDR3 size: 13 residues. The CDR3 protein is CASSLAGIKGYTF. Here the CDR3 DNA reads TGTGCCAGCAGCTTGGCAGGGATCAAGGGCTACACCTTC. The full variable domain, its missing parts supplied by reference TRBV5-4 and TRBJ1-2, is ETGVTQSPTHLIKTRGQQVTLRCSSQSGHNTVSWYQQALGQGPQFIFQYYREEENGRGNFPPRFSGLQFPNYSSELNVNALELDDSALYLCASSLAGIKGYTFGSGTRLTVV.